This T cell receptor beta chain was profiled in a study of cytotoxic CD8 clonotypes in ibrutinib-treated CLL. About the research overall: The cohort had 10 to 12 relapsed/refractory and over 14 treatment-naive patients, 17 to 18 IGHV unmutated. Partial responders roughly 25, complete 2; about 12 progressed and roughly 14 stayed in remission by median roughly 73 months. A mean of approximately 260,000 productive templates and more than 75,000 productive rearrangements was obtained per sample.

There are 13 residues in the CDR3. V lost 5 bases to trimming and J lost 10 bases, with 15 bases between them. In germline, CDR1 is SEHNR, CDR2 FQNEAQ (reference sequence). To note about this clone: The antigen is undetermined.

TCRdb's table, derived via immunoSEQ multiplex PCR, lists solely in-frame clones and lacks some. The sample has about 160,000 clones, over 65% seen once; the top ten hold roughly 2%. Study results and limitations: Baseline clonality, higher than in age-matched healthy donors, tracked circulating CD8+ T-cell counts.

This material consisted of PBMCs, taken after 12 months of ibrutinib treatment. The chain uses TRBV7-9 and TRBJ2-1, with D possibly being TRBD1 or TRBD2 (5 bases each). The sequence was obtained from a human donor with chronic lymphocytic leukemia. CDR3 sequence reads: CASSALPRGEQFF. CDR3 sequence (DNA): TGTGCCAGCAGCGCCCTCCCTCGGGGCGAGCAGTTCTTC.